This TCR beta chain stems from a study of blood T cell repertoires in COVID-19. Generated by immunoSEQ multiplex PCR, the TCRdb table keeps only in-frame clones and is missing some. Of about 52,000 clones in the sample, about 81% were seen once. V gave up 4 bases and J gave up 9 bases; unmatched junction bases: 18. CDR1 SGHAT and CDR2 FQNNGV come from the germline V gene. CDR3 length equals 18 residues. This clone was counted a few times. The rearrangement joins TRBV11-2 to TRBJ2-1, with 10 bases identical to TRBD2. Sequencing input: peripheral blood. This receptor was taken from an elderly woman with COVID-19, enrolled during active disease. CDR3 loop: CASSYSSGISGRRSEQFF. CDR3 sequence (DNA): TGTGCCAGCAGCTACTCCTCGGGCATTAGCGGGAGGAGGAGTGAGCAGTTCTTC.